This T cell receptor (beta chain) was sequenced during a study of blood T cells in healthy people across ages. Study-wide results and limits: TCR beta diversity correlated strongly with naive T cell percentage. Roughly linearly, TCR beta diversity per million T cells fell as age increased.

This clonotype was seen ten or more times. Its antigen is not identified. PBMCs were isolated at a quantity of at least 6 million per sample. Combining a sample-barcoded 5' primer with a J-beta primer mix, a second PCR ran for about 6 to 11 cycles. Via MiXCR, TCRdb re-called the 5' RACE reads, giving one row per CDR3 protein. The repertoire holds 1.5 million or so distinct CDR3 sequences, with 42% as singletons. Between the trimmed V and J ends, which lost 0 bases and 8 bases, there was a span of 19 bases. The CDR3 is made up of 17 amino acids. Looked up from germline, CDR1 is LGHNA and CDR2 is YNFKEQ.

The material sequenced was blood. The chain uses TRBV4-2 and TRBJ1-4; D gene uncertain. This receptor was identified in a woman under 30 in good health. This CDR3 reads CASSQDTLDRVGEKLFF. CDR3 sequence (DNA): TGTGCCAGCAGCCAAGATACCCTTGACCGGGTTGGGGAAAAACTGTTTTTT.